Shown below are 23 T cell receptor beta chains from a single sample sequenced in a study of blood T cell repertoires in COVID-19. The assay was immunoSEQ multiplex PCR, and TCRdb's table has in-frame clones only and misses some. Of more than 150,000 clones detected, almost 80% appear once; the ten largest clones hold roughly 17%. Source material: peripheral blood. The receptors originated from a man aged 55-75 years with active or convalescent COVID-19.

The gene calls are TRBV3-1 (or the pseudogene TRBV3-2) and TRBJ1-1; D call uncertain. This CDR3 has 14 amino acids. CDR1 is LGHDT and CDR2 is YNNKEL in the germline V gene (reference sequence). The V end lost 1 base, the J end lost 3 bases, and 9 bases lay between the germline ends. CDR3 in amino acids: CASSQAGLYTEAFF. CDR3 DNA: TGTGCCAGCAGCCAAGCAGGACTCTACACTGAAGCTTTCTTT.

V gene TRBV13 combines with J gene TRBJ2-5; 7 positions match TRBD2. The germline CDR1 and CDR2 sequences are PRHDT and FYEKMQ (reference sequence). Trimming at V came to 2 bases and at J to 4 bases, leaving 4 bases not matched to a gene. The CDR3 length is 14 residues. CDR3 nucleotide sequence: TGTGCCAGCAGCTTACGGGGGGTGGTAGAGACCCAGTACTTC. It translates to CASSLRGVVETQYF.

This clone has a single count. J is TRBJ2-1 and V is TRBV27, with D maybe TRBD2 (6 bases). The V end lost 10 bases, the J end lost 4 bases, and 23 bases lay between the germline ends. Germline V gives CDR1 MNHEY, CDR2 SMNVEV (reference sequence). The CDR3 sequence is 16 residues long. Here the CDR3 reads CATLPSGGEIYNEQFF. The CDR3 DNA is TGTGCCACCTTACCTTCCGGGGGAGAAATTTACAATGAGCAGTTCTTC.

The chain links TRBV11-2 to TRBJ2-7; TRBD2 matches 8 bases. Germline lookup yields CDR1 SGHAT and CDR2 FQNNGV. V shed 5 bases, J shed 4 bases, and the junction held 13 bases outside the gene matches. The CDR3 has 16 residues. The CDR3 reads CASSPRGGRTGYEQYF. The CDR3 nucleotides read TGTGCCAGCAGCCCCCGGGGGGGACGGACGGGATACGAGCAGTACTTC.

The chain carries TRBV5-5 and TRBJ2-7; the match to TRBD1 covers 11 bases. This CDR3 contains 13 residues. Looked up from germline, CDR1 is SGHKS and CDR2 is YYEKEE (reference sequence). V lost 6 bases and J lost 4; bases outside the gene matches: 3. The CDR3 protein is CASKGQGGYEQYF. In DNA form, the CDR3 reads TGTGCCAGCAAGGGACAGGGGGGTTACGAGCAGTACTTC.

The chain is built from TRBV7-3 and TRBJ2-1, with 7 bases matching TRBD2. Germline V gene lookup returns CDR1 SGHTA and CDR2 FQGTGA. The CDR3 is 15 residues long. V gave up 5 bases and J gave up 6 bases; unmatched junction bases: 10. The CDR3 is CASSRRLADLNEQFF. CDR3 bases: TGTGCCAGCAGCCGGAGACTAGCCGATCTCAATGAGCAGTTCTTC.

J is TRBJ1-1 and V is TRBV27, with 8 bases lining up with TRBD1. Looked up from germline, CDR1 is MNHEY and CDR2 is SMNVEV (reference sequence). This CDR3 contains 13 residues. Trimming took 4 bases from V and 6 from J; bases not matched to a gene: 4. This CDR3 reads CASSSGGSSEAFF. DNA of the CDR3: TGTGCCAGCAGTTCAGGGGGCTCATCTGAAGCTTTCTTT.

The chain has TRBV5-4 and TRBJ1-1; 7 bases match TRBD1. The CDR3 is 13 amino acids. Germline V gives CDR1 SGHNT, CDR2 YYREEE (reference sequence). The ends lost 2 bases at V and 5 bases at J; junction bases unmatched: 3. The CDR3 is CASSFPGGTEAFF. In DNA form, the CDR3 reads TGTGCCAGCAGCTTTCCAGGGGGGACTGAAGCTTTCTTT.

V and J are TRBV18 and TRBJ2-7, with TRBD1 as a possible D gene (5 bases). The V end lost 3 bases, the J end lost 3 bases, and 6 bases lay between the germline ends. The germline CDR1 and CDR2 sequences are KGHSH and LQKENI. The CDR3 length is 12 residues. In nucleotides, the CDR3 is TGTGCCAGCTCACCGGGGCACTACGAGCAGTACTTC. It is translated as CASSPGHYEQYF.

V usage is TRBV14 and J usage is TRBJ1-3; 7 nucleotides agree with TRBD1. The CDR3 length is 15 residues. The trim removed 0 bases at V and 5 bases at J, leaving 4 bases unmatched. CDR1 SGHDN and CDR2 FVKESK come from the germline V gene. The DNA for the CDR3 is TGTGCCAGCAGCCAAGATGAGGGGGCGAGAAACACCATATATTTT. It yields the protein CASSQDEGARNTIYF.

This clone is a singleton in its sample. The chain carries TRBV4-1 and TRBJ2-1; D is unresolved. CDR3 length: 15 amino acids. Germline-derived CDR1 and CDR2 are MGHRA and YSYEKL. V lost 5 bases to trimming and J lost 0 bases, with 11 bases between them. CDR3 sequence (DNA): TGCGCCAGCAGCGCACAGATGAGCTCCTACAATGAGCAGTTCTTC. As protein: CASSAQMSSYNEQFF.

The chain carries TRBV11-2 and TRBJ1-1; D gene unclear. Germline values: CDR1 SGHAT, CDR2 FQNNGV. The length of the CDR3 is 14 residues. Trimming pared 1 base from V and 1 base from J, leaving 7 bases between. CDR3 sequence (DNA): TGTGCCAGCAGCTTAGGGTTTAGGAACACTGAAGCTTTCTTT. This sequence encodes CASSLGFRNTEAFF.

The V and J genes are TRBV30 and TRBJ1-1; D possibly corresponds to TRBD1 (5 bases). From germline, CDR1 is GTSNPN and CDR2 SVGIG (reference sequence). CDR3 length equals 11 residues. Trimming stripped 0 bases from V and 7 bases from J, with 6 bases between. The CDR3 reads CAWSVQVEAFF. The CDR3, as DNA: TGTGCCTGGAGTGTACAGGTTGAAGCTTTCTTT.

The CDR3: CASRASRCPGNTIYF. CDR3 nucleotide sequence: TGTGCCAGCAGGGCTAGTAGATGCCCTGGAAACACCATATATTTT. V gene TRBV21-1 combines with J gene TRBJ1-3. TRBV21-1 is shown as a pseudogene. This CDR3 is built from 15 residues.

The rearrangement joins TRBV18 to TRBJ1-2, with 12 bases that match TRBD1. The germline V gene has CDR1 KGHSH and CDR2 LQKENI. The CDR3 sequence is 15 residues long. V shed 2 bases, J shed 13 bases, and the junction held 11 bases outside the gene matches. CDR3 DNA sequence: TGTGCCAGCTCACCATCCCTCGGGACAGGGGGCTCGGGCACCTTC. Translation: CASSPSLGTGGSGTF.

This clone was counted only a few times. The rearrangement uses TRBV14 and TRBJ1-2; possible D gene TRBD1, 6 bases. The CDR3 loop spans 13 amino acids. The V and J ends lost 7 bases and 3 bases respectively, with 12 bases between them. Germline lookup yields CDR1 SGHDN and CDR2 FVKESK. The CDR3 here is CASTLQGHYGYTF. In DNA form, the CDR3 reads TGTGCCAGCACCCTACAGGGCCACTATGGCTACACCTTC.

This clone came up once. The chain recombines TRBV4-2 with TRBJ1-6; perhaps TRBD1 as D (6 bases). Germline CDR1 is LGHNA and CDR2 is YNFKEQ. V lost 0 bases and J lost 10, with 19 bases in between. The CDR3 has 17 residues. The CDR3 here is CASSQETRQGIGSPLHF. CDR3 bases: TGTGCCAGCAGCCAAGAAACGCGGCAGGGGATCGGATCACCCCTCCACTTT.

The count of this clone is one. The chain carries TRBV6-5 and TRBJ2-2, with TRBD2 identical over 11 bases. The CDR3 spans 14 residues. Losses at the gene ends were 6 bases for V and 3 bases for J; bases not matched to a gene: 0. Germline lookup yields CDR1 MNHEY and CDR2 SVGAGI. DNA of the CDR3: TGTGCCAGCAGACTAGCGGGAGACACCGGGGAGCTGTTTTTT. Protein: CASRLAGDTGELFF.

The CDR3 DNA sequence: TGTGCCAGCACCGAGCAGGCAGCCATATACGAAAATGAGCAGTTCTTC. Protein sequence: CASTEQAAIYENEQFF. The V gene is TRBV5-6, the J gene TRBJ2-1; no clear D. The CDR3 is 16 residues long. Germline V lookup: CDR1 SGHDT, CDR2 YYEEEE. V lost 6 bases and J 7 bases, leaving 23 bases between the germline ends.

The genes are TRBV2 and TRBJ1-1; D remains ambiguous. Germline CDR1 SNHLY, CDR2 FYNNEI. The V and J ends lost 9 bases and 0 bases respectively, with 11 bases between them. This CDR3 region has 13 residues. The CDR3 DNA sequence: TGTGCCAGTGCCGGGTCTCTGAACACTGAAGCTTTCTTT. Its translation is CASAGSLNTEAFF.

This rearrangement joins TRBV7-9 to TRBJ1-4; D is perhaps TRBD1 (6 bases). Between the trimmed V and J ends, which lost 5 bases and 0 bases, there was a span of 16 bases. The germline V gene encodes CDR1 SEHNR and CDR2 FQNEAQ (reference sequence). The CDR3 has 17 amino acids. DNA of the CDR3: TGTGCCAGCAGCCGGCGGCCAGGGGCCGCAACTAATGAAAAACTGTTTTTT. As protein: CASSRRPGAATNEKLFF.

The V gene is TRBV11-2, the J gene TRBJ2-1, with 7 bases fitting TRBD1. Germline lookup yields CDR1 SGHAT and CDR2 FQNNGV. The CDR3 contains 17 residues. The V gene end was trimmed by 4 bases and the J gene end by 5 bases; junction bases not matched to a gene: 14. The CDR3 DNA reads as TGTGCCAGCAGCTCCCCCACCACAGGGGAGTGGGACAATGAGCAGTTCTTC. It encodes CASSSPTTGEWDNEQFF.

V and J are TRBV19 and TRBJ2-7, with 9 bases that match TRBD1. After removal of 4 bases from V and 2 bases from J, the junction contained 9 bases not matched to a gene. Germline V gene data show CDR1 as LNHDA and CDR2 as SQIVND (reference sequence). The CDR3 runs to 16 residues. This CDR3 is CASSRLQGAGAYEQYF. The CDR3 DNA is TGTGCCAGTAGTAGATTACAGGGGGCAGGCGCCTACGAGCAGTACTTC.